This TCR beta chain was identified in a study of T cell repertoires in cytomegalovirus infection. Study in general: Shared public TCR beta signatures pointed to both CMV infection and a matching HLA type. Study results and limitations: Dominating the ex vivo response were TCR beta clonotypes that were CMV-specific and HLA-C-restricted. People with CMV and the relevant HLA were identified by cumulative public TCR beta family frequency.

This clonotype appeared many times. Its antigen remains unknown. The CDR3 spans 17 residues. The germline V and J ends were trimmed by 2 bases and 7 bases, with 24 bases remaining between them. TCRdb re-analysed the reads in MiXCR, keeping a single row per CDR3 protein. The data contain 200,000 to 250,000 distinct CDR3 sequences, roughly 6.5% of them seen just once; the ten biggest clones take up less than 7.5%. The receptor was isolated from a human donor in good health (CMV status not recorded). Some clones in this sample may be carry-over from other donors' samples. J is TRBJ2-7 and V is TRBV23-1; possible D gene TRBD1, 6 bases. TRBV23-1 is classed as an ORF, of uncertain function. The sequenced material came from PBMCs. The CDR3 loop is CASSQHALITGPGEQYF. The CDR3 nucleotides are TGCGCCAGCAGTCAACACGCCCTGATTACAGGGCCAGGGGAGCAGTACTTC.